The next 13 T cell receptor beta chains were all read from a single sample in a study of T cell responses to AZD1222 COVID-19 vaccine. TCRdb's copy holds only in-frame clones and misses some; the assay was immunoSEQ multiplex PCR. The table shows approximately 180,000 clones, with 90% occurring only once. The sequences come from peripheral blood, collected on day 0 of AZD1222 vaccination. Receptors originate from an adult in good health.

In this sample, this clone turned up a few times. The chain employs TRBV29-1 and TRBJ1-1, with no clear D. V lost 8 bases, J lost 4 bases, and 11 bases lay in between. Germline V CDR1 and CDR2: SQVTM, ANQGSEA. There are 11 residues in the CDR3. The CDR3 bases are TGCAGCACCCAGACAATCACTGAAGCTTTCTTT. It encodes CSTQTITEAFF.

The chain links TRBV19 to TRBJ2-5; the D is unclear. The CDR3 is 12 residues long. V was trimmed by 6 bases and J by 5 bases, leaving 10 bases between them. Germline V gives CDR1 LNHDA, CDR2 SQIVND (reference sequence). In DNA form, the CDR3 reads TGTGCCAGTAGCCAAGGACGGGAGACCCAGTACTTC. Its translation is CASSQGRETQYF.

V usage is TRBV29-1 and J usage is TRBJ2-7; TRBD1 matches at 9 bases. The CDR3 is made up of 17 amino acids. CDR1 SQVTM and CDR2 ANQGSEA come from the germline V gene. The ends lost 2 bases at V and 1 base at J; junction bases unmatched: 12. CDR3 region: CSVESRDRATFSYEQYF. DNA of the CDR3: TGCAGCGTTGAATCCCGGGACAGGGCAACCTTTTCCTACGAGCAGTACTTC.

This clone was seen once. The V and J genes are TRBV19 and TRBJ1-1; no definite D call. V was trimmed by 7 bases and J by 0 bases, leaving 12 bases between them. Germline values: CDR1 LNHDA, CDR2 SQIVND (reference sequence). The CDR3 loop spans 14 amino acids. The CDR3 sequence is CASTRETMNTEAFF. The CDR3 DNA sequence: TGTGCCAGTACCCGGGAAACCATGAACACTGAAGCTTTCTTT.

Here the CDR3 DNA reads TGTGCCAGCAGCAACCGGGACAGGGGGAACATTCAGTACTTC. As protein: CASSNRDRGNIQYF. The gene calls are TRBV7-8 and TRBJ2-4; 11 nucleotides align to TRBD1. The CDR3 totals 14 residues. The V gene's germline CDR1 is SGHVS and CDR2 FQNEAQ. V lost 5 bases to trimming and J lost 7 bases; unmatched junction nucleotides: 4.

The rearrangement joins TRBV7-2 to TRBJ2-7; D may be TRBD1 or TRBD2 (5 bases each). The CDR3 is 14 amino acids. V dropped 5 bases and J dropped 4 bases, with 15 bases sitting between them. Germline CDR1 reads SGHTA; CDR2 reads FQGNSA. Here the CDR3 reads CASSRDGALYEQYF. CDR3 coding DNA: TGTGCCAGCAGCAGGGACGGGGCGCTGTACGAGCAGTACTTC.

The chain is built from TRBV7-2 and TRBJ2-7, with 10 bases identical to TRBD2. The germline gives CDR1 SGHTA, CDR2 FQGNSA. Unmatched junction bases numbered 0, after V lost 1 base and J lost 6 bases. The CDR3 consists of 13 residues. CDR3 nucleotides: TGTGCCAGCAGCTTAGGGACTAGCGGCGAGCAGTACTTC. It yields the protein CASSLGTSGEQYF.

The chain links TRBV18 to TRBJ2-7; TRBD2 matches 11 bases. With V trimmed by 0 bases and J by 5 bases, 6 bases remained unmatched. This CDR3 is 16 amino acids long. Germline V gene lookup returns CDR1 KGHSH and CDR2 LQKENI. The CDR3 loop reads CASSPPGLAGGHEQYF. The CDR3 nucleotides read TGTGCCAGCTCACCACCTGGGCTAGCGGGGGGCCACGAGCAGTACTTC.

This chain uses TRBV6-5 with TRBJ1-1; D perhaps matches TRBD1 (5 bases). The V end lost 3 bases, the J end lost 1 base, and 9 bases lay between the germline ends. Germline CDR1 MNHEY, CDR2 SVGAGI. CDR3 length: 14 residues. As DNA, the CDR3 is TGTGCCAGCAGTTATTTGGGACCGAACACTGAAGCTTTCTTT. Protein sequence: CASSYLGPNTEAFF.

This rearrangement joins TRBV5-6 to TRBJ2-7; possible D gene TRBD2, 6 bases. This CDR3 contains 15 residues. Looked up from germline, CDR1 is SGHDT and CDR2 is YYEEEE. Trimming took off 1 base at V and 0 bases at J, with 11 bases between the two ends. The CDR3 spells CASSLRGSYSYEQYF. Here the CDR3 DNA reads TGTGCCAGCAGCTTGCGGGGGTCCTACTCCTACGAGCAGTACTTC.

This clone was seen only a few times. The rearrangement links TRBV3-1 (or the pseudogene TRBV3-2) to TRBJ2-6, with TRBD1 matching over 9 bases. CDR1 LGHDT and CDR2 YNNKEL come from the germline V gene (reference sequence). The length of the CDR3 is 16 residues. The ends lost 1 base at V and 8 bases at J; junction bases unmatched: 6. The CDR3 sequence is CASSQVGTGISNVLTF. The DNA of the CDR3 is TGTGCCAGCAGCCAAGTCGGGACAGGGATCTCCAACGTCCTGACTTTC.

The chain combines TRBV27 with TRBJ2-3; D not certain. This CDR3 is built from 12 residues. V lost 8 bases and J 3 bases, leaving 9 bases between the germline ends. Germline V lookup: CDR1 MNHEY, CDR2 SMNVEV (reference sequence). CDR3 bases: TGTGCCAGCGCCGTGGGGACAGATACGCAGTATTTT. This gives the protein CASAVGTDTQYF.

This sequence joins TRBV19 and TRBJ1-4, with D unclear. The CDR3 loop spans 10 amino acids. V lost 10 bases and J lost 8, with 8 bases in between. Germline CDR1 reads LNHDA; CDR2 reads SQIVND (reference sequence). CDR3 sequence (DNA): TGTGCCACCGAGGCAGAAAAACTGTTTTTT. Translating gives CATEAEKLFF.